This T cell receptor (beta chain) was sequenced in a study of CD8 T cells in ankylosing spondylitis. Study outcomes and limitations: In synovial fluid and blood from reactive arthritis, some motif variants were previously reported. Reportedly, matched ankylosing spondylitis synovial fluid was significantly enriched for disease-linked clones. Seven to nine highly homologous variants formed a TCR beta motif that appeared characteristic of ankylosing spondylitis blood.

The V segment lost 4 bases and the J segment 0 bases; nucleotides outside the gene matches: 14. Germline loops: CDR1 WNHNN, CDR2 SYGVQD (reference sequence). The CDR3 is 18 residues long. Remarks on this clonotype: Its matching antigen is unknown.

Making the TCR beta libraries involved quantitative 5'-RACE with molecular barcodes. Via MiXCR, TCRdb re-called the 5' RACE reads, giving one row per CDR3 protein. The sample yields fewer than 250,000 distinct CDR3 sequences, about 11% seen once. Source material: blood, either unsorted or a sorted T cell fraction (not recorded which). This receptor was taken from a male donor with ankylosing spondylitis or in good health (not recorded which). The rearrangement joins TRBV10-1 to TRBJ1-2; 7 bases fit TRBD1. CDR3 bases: TGCGCCAGCAGTGGAGGGATTACAGGGGACTATTCTAACTATGGCTACACCTTC. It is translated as CASSGGITGDYSNYGYTF.